Listed below are T cell receptor beta chains from one sample, sequenced in a study of blood T cell repertoires in COVID-19. Using immunoSEQ multiplex PCR, the repertoire was profiled, and TCRdb retains in-frame clones only, with some absent. The data show roughly 92,000 clones, 80% to 90% seen once. The source material was peripheral blood. Receptor source: a woman aged 80 or over with acute or convalescent COVID-19. Both conserved end residues are part of each CDR3. The D gene is left open where the match is weak. Only some rows state a clone size, as once, few, many or a class for expanded clones.

TRBV30	.	TRBD2	TRBJ2-7	TGTGCCTGGAGTGTACGACTAGCGGGACCCACTCGCCTCGAGCAGTACTTC	CAWSVRLAGPTRLEQYF
TRBV3-1/TRBV3-2	.	TRBD1	TRBJ1-1	TGTGCCAGCAGCCAGGGGACAGGGGTCGGCACTGAAGCTTTCTTT	CASSQGTGVGTEAFF
TRBV19	.	TRBD1	TRBJ1-4	TGTGCCAGTAGGAAAGGGACAGTAGGTGAAAAACTGTTTTTT	CASRKGTVGEKLFF
TRBV2	.	.	TRBJ1-1	TGTGCCAGCAGTGACTTACCCTCTGAGGGTGAAGCTTTCTTT	CASSDLPSEGEAFF
TRBV7-6	.	.	TRBJ2-1	TGTGCCAGCAGCTTAGCCCCGAGTAAAGCCAGGTACTTCAATGAGCAGTTCTTC	CASSLAPSKARYFNEQFF
TRBV7-2	.	TRBD2	TRBJ2-7	TGTGCCAGCAGCTTACCCTGGGGGACTAGAGGTAACTACGAGCAGTACTTC	CASSLPWGTRGNYEQYF
TRBV6-5	.	TRBD1	TRBJ2-6	TGTGCCAGCACCCAACAGGGGGCCTGGGCCAACGTCCTGACTTTC	CASTQQGAWANVLTF
TRBV11-2	.	.	TRBJ2-1	TGTGCCAGCAGCTTAGCCCTGGGACTTTACAATGAGCAGTTCTTC	CASSLALGLYNEQFF
TRBV6-5	.	.	TRBJ1-4	TGTGCCAGTAGGGAGGGGTGGGCTAATGAAAAACTGTTTTTT	CASREGWANEKLFF
TRBV3-1/TRBV3-2	.	.	TRBJ1-2	TGTGCCAGCAGCCTGACAACAGGGCTGAGAAACTATGGCTACACCTTC	CASSLTTGLRNYGYTF
TRBV7-3	.	TRBD2	TRBJ2-1	TGTGCCAGCAGCTCCCAGCGGGGGGGTAATGAGCAGTTCTTC	CASSSQRGGNEQFF
TRBV18	.	.	TRBJ1-1	TGTGCCAGCTCACCAGGGGGCAGCACTGAAGCTTTCTTT	CASSPGGSTEAFF
TRBV11-3	.	.	TRBJ2-2	TGTGCCAGCAGCCGCCGGGGCGGGACCGCCGGGGAGCTGTTTTTT	CASSRRGGTAGELFF
TRBV30	.	.	TRBJ2-7	TGTGCCTGGAGTGTACGGGGAAACGAGCAGTACTTC	CAWSVRGNEQYF
TRBV12-3/TRBV12-4	.	.	TRBJ1-5	TGTGCCAGCAGTCCTTCAGGGCAGCCCCAGCATTTT	CASSPSGQPQHF
TRBV2	few	.	TRBJ2-7	TGTGCCAGCAGTGAGGCAGTCTACGAGCAGTACTTC	CASSEAVYEQYF
TRBV30	.	.	TRBJ1-6	TGTGCCTGGGGAGAAATTCGGCCCCTCCACTTT	CAWGEIRPLHF
TRBV3-1/TRBV3-2	.	TRBD2	TRBJ2-3	TGTGCCAGCAGGTCTAGCGGGGTTCGCACAGATACGCAGTATTTT	CASRSSGVRTDTQYF
TRBV5-1	.	TRBD2	TRBJ2-5	TGCGCCAGCAGCTTGGGGGCTAGCGGGGCCCAAGAGACCCAGTACTTC	CASSLGASGAQETQYF
TRBV6-1	.	.	TRBJ2-2	TGTGCCAGCAGTGAAGAAGGGGTCACCGGGGAGCTGTTTTTT	CASSEEGVTGELFF
TRBV5-1	once	TRBD2	TRBJ2-3	TGCGCCAGCAGCCCGAGGACTAGCCCCCGCACAGATACGCAGTATTTT	CASSPRTSPRTDTQYF
TRBV3-1/TRBV3-2	.	TRBD2	TRBJ2-4	TGTGCCAGCAGCCATGGGGAGGGCAAAAACATTCAGTACTTC	CASSHGEGKNIQYF
TRBV30	.	TRBD1	TRBJ1-3	TGTGCCTGGAGTTGGGAGGGACAGGGAACAAACACCATATATTTT	CAWSWEGQGTNTIYF
TRBV30	.	TRBD1	TRBJ2-7	TGTGCCTGGAGTGTGCGGGACAGGGGGCTCTACGAGCAGTACTTC	CAWSVRDRGLYEQYF
TRBV27	.	TRBD2	TRBJ2-1	TGTGCCAGCAGGGGCGGGGGCTACAATGAGCAGTTCTTC	CASRGGGYNEQFF
TRBV19	few	.	TRBJ1-5	TGTGCCAGTAGTACGGCAGCGGGCTGGGAGGGGCCCCAGCATTTT	CASSTAAGWEGPQHF
TRBV4-2	.	.	TRBJ1-1	TGTGCCAGCAGCGCATCTCCAGGGACTGAAGCTTTCTTT	CASSASPGTEAFF
TRBV6-2/TRBV6-3	.	.	TRBJ1-1	TGTGCCAGCAGTTACTCGGTTAGAGAAGCTTTCTTT	CASSYSVREAFF
TRBV29-1	few	.	TRBJ2-5	TGCAGCGCCCAACAAGAGACCCAGTACTTC	CSAQQETQYF
TRBV7-9	.	TRBD1	TRBJ1-3	TGTGCCAGCAGCCGGACAGGGGGCGGAAACACCATATATTTT	CASSRTGGGNTIYF
TRBV5-6	.	.	TRBJ1-2	TGTGCCAGCAGCCCTGACAGGTTTTCGGGGGGCTACACCTTC	CASSPDRFSGGYTF
TRBV11-3	.	.	TRBJ2-1	TGTGCCAGCAGCTTAGGGGGGACTTCCAATGAGCAGTTCTTC	CASSLGGTSNEQFF
TRBV15	.	.	TRBJ1-2	TGTGCCACCAGCGCCGGGACAAACTATGGCTACACCTTC	CATSAGTNYGYTF
TRBV19	.	.	TRBJ1-6	TGTGCCAGTAGCCAACAGGGAACGAATTCACCCCTCCACTTT	CASSQQGTNSPLHF
TRBV19	.	.	TRBJ1-4	TGTGCCAGTAGTACCCCAGGAACTAATGAAAAACTGTTTTTT	CASSTPGTNEKLFF
TRBV9	.	.	TRBJ2-1	TGTGCCAGCAGCCCGGGTAGCGGCTACAATGAGCAGTTCTTC	CASSPGSGYNEQFF
TRBV19	once	.	TRBJ2-5	TGTGCCAGTAGTATAGGGACAGCACAAGAGACCCAGTACTTC	CASSIGTAQETQYF
TRBV9	.	.	TRBJ2-2	TGTGCCAGCAGCGTAGTGGGAGCCGGGGAGCTGTTTTTT	CASSVVGAGELFF
TRBV7-9	.	.	TRBJ1-2	TGTGCCAGCAGCCAAGCAGGAGGAGGGGACTATGGCTACACCTTC	CASSQAGGGDYGYTF
TRBV2	.	.	TRBJ1-5	TGTGCCAGCAGTGAAGACAGGCCCATGGGCAATCAGCCCCAGCATTTT	CASSEDRPMGNQPQHF
TRBV9	once	.	TRBJ1-6	TGTGCCAGCAGCAGCCGCTCCTATAATTCACCCCTCCACTTT	CASSSRSYNSPLHF
TRBV30	.	.	TRBJ2-5	TGTGCCTGGACCGGATCCGGGAAGACCCAGTACTTC	CAWTGSGKTQYF
TRBV5-5	.	.	TRBJ2-3	TGTGCCAGCAACCTCCAGGGGTCCGATACGCAGTATTTT	CASNLQGSDTQYF
TRBV7-2	once	.	TRBJ2-1	TGTGCCAGCAGCTCCTCGGCGGGTTTCAATGAGCAGTTCTTC	CASSSSAGFNEQFF
TRBV5-4	.	.	TRBJ2-6	TGTGCCAGCAGCTTACCGGGAGCCACTGGGGCCAACGTCCTGACTTTC	CASSLPGATGANVLTF
TRBV5-8	few	TRBD1	TRBJ2-3	TGTGCCAGCAGTCGCGGACAGGAGACAGATACGCAGTATTTT	CASSRGQETDTQYF
TRBV30	.	.	TRBJ2-5	TGTGCCTGGAGAGTGGCCGAAAAGACCCAGTACTTC	CAWRVAEKTQYF
TRBV5-1	.	TRBD1	TRBJ2-5	TGCGCCAGCAGCCCCGTCCCGGGACAGGGGATTCGGCAGACCCAGTACTTC	CASSPVPGQGIRQTQYF
TRBV6-2/TRBV6-3	.	TRBD1	TRBJ2-2	TGTGCCAGCAGTTTCATCGGACAGGAGGCCGGGGAGCTGTTTTTT	CASSFIGQEAGELFF
TRBV11-2	.	TRBD2	TRBJ2-1	TGTGCCAGCAGCTCTAGCGGGGGGGCGGGCTCCTACAATGAGCAGTTCTTC	CASSSSGGAGSYNEQFF
TRBV6-5	.	.	TRBJ1-3	TGTGCCAGCAGCTTACAGGGCTCTGGAAACACCATATATTTT	CASSLQGSGNTIYF
TRBV7-9	.	TRBD1	TRBJ1-6	TGTGCCAGCAGCTCCGGGACAGGGGATTCACCCCTCCACTTT	CASSSGTGDSPLHF
TRBV18	.	TRBD1	TRBJ1-2	TGTGCCAGCTCAACAGGGGCGAACTATGGCTACACCTTC	CASSTGANYGYTF
TRBV7-3	.	TRBD2	TRBJ2-2	TGTGCCAGCAGCCTAGGACTAGCGGGGGGCACCGGGGAGCTGTTTTTT	CASSLGLAGGTGELFF
TRBV5-1	.	TRBD1	TRBJ1-1	TGCGCCAGCAGCTTGGAAGGACAGGGGGCGGCTGAAGCTTTCTTT	CASSLEGQGAAEAFF
TRBV7-8	.	TRBD1	TRBJ2-1	TGTGCCAGCAGCTACACAGGGGGCTCCTACAATGAGCAGTTCTTC	CASSYTGGSYNEQFF
TRBV3-1/TRBV3-2	.	.	TRBJ2-1	TGTGCCAGCAGTCTCGGGACAACCTTATGGAATGAGCAGTTCTTC	CASSLGTTLWNEQFF
TRBV7-2	.	TRBD2	TRBJ2-5	TGTGCCAGCACCCTAGGACTAGCGGGGGCCCAAGAGACCCAGTACTTC	CASTLGLAGAQETQYF
TRBV2	.	.	TRBJ2-1	TGTGCCAGTACGGGAGATTACAATGAGCAGTTCTTC	CASTGDYNEQFF